The 26 T cell receptor beta chains listed next were all sequenced from one sample in a study of cytomegalovirus exposure and HLA in healthy donors. The PCR ran on 60 Vbeta and 13 Jbeta primers. Using immunoSEQ multiplex PCR, the repertoire was profiled, and TCRdb retains in-frame clones only, with some absent. The sample has approximately 70,000 clones; roughly 74% are singletons. Sequencing was performed on PBMCs. All receptors come from a woman aged 60-75 years in good health and CMV-seropositive.

The CDR3 bases are TGTGCCAGCAGCGGGGGACTAGCGGGGGGTTCCTACGAGCAGTACTTC. This sequence encodes CASSGGLAGGSYEQYF. The V gene is TRBV7-9, the J gene TRBJ2-7, with 15 positions matching TRBD2. CDR1 SEHNR and CDR2 FQNEAQ come from the germline V gene (reference sequence). V trimming: 5 bases; J trimming: 1 base; junction bases outside the gene matches: 3. CDR3 size: 16 residues.

Regarding this clone: The same CDR3 arises from other DNA sequences in this sample as well. The chain combines TRBV30 with TRBJ2-2; D unclear. Trimming pared 0 bases from V and 0 bases from J, leaving 5 bases between. This CDR3 spans 14 amino acids. Germline V gene lookup returns CDR1 GTSNPN and CDR2 SVGIG (reference sequence). In DNA, the CDR3 is TGTGCCTGGAGTGTTATCGCGAACACCGGGGAGCTGTTTTTT. Residues: CAWSVIANTGELFF.

The chain uses TRBV27 and TRBJ1-5; D is ambiguous. CDR1 and CDR2 from the germline V gene are MNHEY and SMNVEV (reference sequence). V was shortened by 5 bases and J by 7 bases, with 12 bases between the two germline ends. The CDR3 spans 13 residues. CDR3 region: CASSPSSRQPQHF. In DNA form, the CDR3 reads TGTGCCAGCAGTCCCTCTTCGCGGCAGCCCCAGCATTTT.

This chain connects TRBV27 to TRBJ1-5; 7 bases match TRBD1. The CDR3 totals 15 residues. Germline-derived CDR1 and CDR2 are MNHEY and SMNVEV (reference sequence). With V trimmed by 6 bases and J by 4 bases, 9 bases remained unmatched. In nucleotides, the CDR3 is TGTGCCAGCAGAATGACAGGGCTGGGGAATCAGCCCCAGCATTTT. Amino acid sequence: CASRMTGLGNQPQHF.

DNA for the CDR3: TGTGCCAGCAGGGTCAGTCAGGGGGCCTATGGCTACACCTTC. Translating it yields CASRVSQGAYGYTF. The chain carries TRBV2 and TRBJ1-2, with TRBD1 matching over 8 bases. The CDR3 covers 14 residues. V was clipped by 6 bases and J by 4 bases; unmatched bases: 7. Looked up from germline, CDR1 is SNHLY and CDR2 is FYNNEI.

A few counts support this clone. The chain employs TRBV7-2 and TRBJ2-1, with a weak D call TRBD2 (7 bases). This CDR3 region has 14 residues. Per the germline V gene, CDR1 is SGHTA and CDR2 is FQGNSA. The V gene lost 1 base and the J gene lost 7 bases, with 11 bases spanning the gap. CDR3 amino acids: CASSLGGGTNEQFF. The DNA of the CDR3 is TGTGCCAGCAGCTTAGGCGGGGGCACTAATGAGCAGTTCTTC.

The chain has TRBV6-6 and TRBJ2-7; 8 bases agree with TRBD1. CDR1 and CDR2 from the germline V gene are MNHNY and SVGAGI (reference sequence). The CDR3 is 15 amino acids. The ends lost 5 bases at V and 1 base at J; junction bases unmatched: 7. In DNA, the CDR3 is TGTGCCAGCAGTCACCAGAGGACAGGGTCCTACGAGCAGTACTTC. Amino acid sequence: CASSHQRTGSYEQYF.

V gene TRBV2 combines with J gene TRBJ2-7; 7 bases line up with TRBD1. The CDR3 runs to 15 residues. Germline V gene sequence: CDR1 SNHLY, CDR2 FYNNEI. J was trimmed by 2 bases and V by 1 base; bases with no gene match: 5. The CDR3 nucleotides read TGTGCCAGCAGTGAAGATCTGACAGGGACCTACGAGCAGTACTTC. The encoded protein is CASSEDLTGTYEQYF.

CDR3: CAWTGGNTEAFF. DNA of the CDR3: TGTGCCTGGACGGGGGGGAACACTGAAGCTTTCTTT. The chain carries TRBV30 and TRBJ1-1, with D maybe TRBD1 (5 bases). Germline V gives CDR1 GTSNPN, CDR2 SVGIG (reference sequence). The CDR3 runs 12 residues. V shed 4 bases and J shed 1 base, with 7 bases lying between them.

CDR3 bases: TGTGCCAGCAGTGAGTCAGGGTTTGCCTACGAGCAGTACTTC. Translated, it gives CASSESGFAYEQYF. This chain connects TRBV2 to TRBJ2-7; D might be TRBD1 (5 bases). The CDR3 runs 14 residues. Germline lookup yields CDR1 SNHLY and CDR2 FYNNEI. The V end was cut by 3 bases, the J end by 2 bases, with 11 bases between.

This clone has more than one count but fewer than ten. The chain recombines TRBV6-1 with TRBJ1-6; D gene uncertain. Trimming stripped 2 bases from V and 8 bases from J, with 13 bases between. Germline values: CDR1 MNHNS, CDR2 SASEGT. The CDR3 is 15 residues long. The CDR3 nucleotides are TGTGCCAGCAGTGAAACCCAAGGAGGGTATTCACCCCTCCACTTT. Protein sequence: CASSETQGGYSPLHF.

The rearrangement joins TRBV11-2 to TRBJ1-3; D remains ambiguous. CDR3 length: 16 residues. V dropped 6 bases and J dropped 0 bases, with 15 bases sitting between them. Germline CDR1 is SGHAT and CDR2 is FQNNGV. DNA of the CDR3: TGTGCCAGCAGAGCCCGGGTCTCCGCCTCTGGAAACACCATATATTTT. Its translation: CASRARVSASGNTIYF.

A note on this clone: Likely a read error: the CDR3 ends without its conserved phenylalanine or tryptophan. The chain couples TRBV29-1 to TRBJ2-3, with 12 bases aligning to TRBD1. Germline CDR1 SQVTM, CDR2 ANQGSEA. The CDR3 is made up of 15 amino acids. J lost 5 bases, V lost 3 bases, and 6 bases had no gene match. The CDR3 loop is CSVDGTGGREDTQYV. The CDR3 region has the DNA TGCAGCGTTGACGGGACAGGGGGCCGGGAAGATACGCAGTATGTT.

The CDR3: CASSAGEGYEQFF. The CDR3 DNA reads as TGTGCCAGCAGTGCCGGGGAGGGGTATGAGCAGTTCTTC. The rearrangement links TRBV6-4 to TRBJ2-1, with TRBD2 identical over 7 bases. Germline V gene sequence: CDR1 MRHNA, CDR2 SNTAGT. CDR3 size: 13 residues. V shed 4 bases and J 8 bases; nucleotides not matched to a gene: 5.

The J gene is TRBJ1-1, the V gene TRBV11-2; weak D call: TRBD1 (5 bases). Germline V gives CDR1 SGHAT, CDR2 FQNNGV. CDR3 size: 13 residues. The V and J ends lost 1 base and 14 bases respectively, with 17 bases between them. Here the CDR3 reads CASSLGKGVACFF. For the CDR3, the DNA is TGTGCCAGCAGCTTAGGAAAAGGGGTTGCTTGCTTCTTT.

The chain is built from TRBV29-1 and TRBJ1-1; TRBD1 matches at 7 bases. Germline CDR1 and CDR2: SQVTM and ANQGSEA. The CDR3 has 11 amino acids. The chain's CDR3 is CCAAGTAEAFF. CDR3 sequence (DNA): TGCTGCGCTGCCGGGACAGCTGAAGCTTTCTTT. Complete variable domain (other parts from reference TRBV29-1 and TRBJ1-1): SAVISQKPSRDICQRGTSLTIQCQVDSQVTMMFWYRQQPGQSLTLIATANQGSEATYESGFVIDKFPISRPNLTFSTLTVSNMSPEDSSIYLCCAAGTAEAFFGQGTRLTVV.

V gene TRBV9 combines with J gene TRBJ1-3; D gene ambiguous. This CDR3 spans 14 amino acids. V was cut by 0 bases and J by 2 bases, with 6 bases left in between. Germline CDR1 and CDR2: SGDLS and YYNGEE. The CDR3 is CASSVGGTGNTIYF. The CDR3 region has the DNA TGTGCCAGCAGCGTAGGAGGGACTGGAAACACCATATATTTT.

CDR3 nucleotides: TGTGCCAGCTCACCACAGGAGGATAGCACAGATACGCAGTATTTT. Protein sequence: CASSPQEDSTDTQYF. The chain is built from TRBV18 and TRBJ2-3, with D possibly TRBD2 on 5 matching bases. The CDR3 loop spans 15 amino acids. From germline, CDR1 is KGHSH and CDR2 LQKENI. With 1 base removed from V and 0 bases from J, the gap between germline ends came to 8 bases.

V is TRBV19 and J is TRBJ1-2; 11 nucleotides agree with TRBD1. Germline assignment: CDR1 LNHDA and CDR2 SQIVND (reference sequence). J lost 4 bases, V lost 5 bases, and 3 bases had no gene match. The CDR3 covers 14 residues. The CDR3 bases are TGTGCCAGTAGTGGGACAGGGGGTGCCTATGGCTACACCTTC. Protein product: CASSGTGGAYGYTF.

The CDR3 loop reads CASSPGQPLETQYF. In nucleotides, the CDR3 is TGTGCCAGCAGCCCTGGACAGCCCTTAGAGACCCAGTACTTC. The chain combines TRBV6-1 with TRBJ2-5, with a possible D match to TRBD1 (6 bases). The CDR3 covers 14 residues. Trimming took off 6 bases at V and 4 bases at J, with 15 bases between the two ends. Germline V gene sequence: CDR1 MNHNS, CDR2 SASEGT.

The chain combines TRBV6-5 with TRBJ2-3; TRBD2 is a possible D gene (6 bases). The CDR3 runs to 15 residues. Trimming took 3 bases from V and 0 from J, leaving 10 bases between them. Germline V CDR1 and CDR2: MNHEY, SVGAGI. CDR3 residues: CASSYFGTSTDTQYF. The DNA of the CDR3 is TGTGCCAGCAGTTATTTCGGGACTAGCACAGATACGCAGTATTTT.

The genes are TRBV27 and TRBJ1-2; no clear D gene. V was clipped by 4 bases and J by 0 bases, with 9 bases between them. The V gene's germline CDR1 is MNHEY and CDR2 SMNVEV (reference sequence). This CDR3 spans 14 amino acids. CDR3 DNA sequence: TGTGCCAGCAGTTACCGCAGGTCTAACTATGGCTACACCTTC. Translating it yields CASSYRRSNYGYTF.

The chain couples TRBV2 to TRBJ2-7; tentatively, D is TRBD2 (7 bases). The CDR3 runs 14 residues. In germline, CDR1 is SNHLY, CDR2 FYNNEI. V was cut by 7 bases and J by 6 bases, with 19 bases left in between. The CDR3 DNA follows: TGTGCCAGCACCCCCGGTGGGGGGGCTCTCGAGCAGTACTTC. It codes for CASTPGGGALEQYF.

The chain joins TRBV30 to TRBJ2-3, with D perhaps matching TRBD2 (6 bases). From germline, CDR1 is GTSNPN and CDR2 SVGIG (reference sequence). V lost 7 bases, J lost 2 bases, and 16 bases lay in between. This CDR3 spans 14 amino acids. CDR3 nucleotides: TGTGCCTCGACGGTTAGCGGCATCACAGATACGCAGTATTTT. Translation gives CASTVSGITDTQYF. The full variable domain, its missing parts supplied by reference TRBV30 and TRBJ2-3, is SQTIHQWPATLVQPVGSPLSLECTVEGTSNPNLYWYRQAAGRGLQLLFYSVGIGQISSEVPQNLSASRPQDRQFILSSKKLLLSDSGFYLCASTVSGITDTQYFGPGTRLTVL.

V gene TRBV6-6 combines with J gene TRBJ2-1; 7 bases align to TRBD2. Germline V gene lookup returns CDR1 MNHNY and CDR2 SVGAGI (reference sequence). CDR3 size: 13 residues. Trimming removed 8 bases from V and 4 bases from J; junction bases left unmatched: 5. The CDR3 DNA reads TGTGCCAGCGAGTCTAGCGGATACAATGAGCAGTTCTTC. Translated: CASESSGYNEQFF.

This clone was recorded a few times. The gene calls are TRBV5-4 and TRBJ1-2, with a weak D call TRBD1 (6 bases). V lost 5 bases to trimming and J lost 2 bases, with 7 bases between them. The CDR3 covers 12 residues. Germline V gene data show CDR1 as SGHNT and CDR2 as YYREEE (reference sequence). In DNA form, the CDR3 reads TGTGCCAGCAGTGGACAGAACTATGGCTACACCTTC. Translating gives CASSGQNYGYTF. Using reference TRBV5-4 and TRBJ1-2 for the parts outside the CDR3, the full variable domain is ETGVTQSPTHLIKTRGQQVTLRCSSQSGHNTVSWYQQALGQGPQFIFQYYREEENGRGNFPPRFSGLQFPNYSSELNVNALELDDSALYLCASSGQNYGYTFGSGTRLTVV.